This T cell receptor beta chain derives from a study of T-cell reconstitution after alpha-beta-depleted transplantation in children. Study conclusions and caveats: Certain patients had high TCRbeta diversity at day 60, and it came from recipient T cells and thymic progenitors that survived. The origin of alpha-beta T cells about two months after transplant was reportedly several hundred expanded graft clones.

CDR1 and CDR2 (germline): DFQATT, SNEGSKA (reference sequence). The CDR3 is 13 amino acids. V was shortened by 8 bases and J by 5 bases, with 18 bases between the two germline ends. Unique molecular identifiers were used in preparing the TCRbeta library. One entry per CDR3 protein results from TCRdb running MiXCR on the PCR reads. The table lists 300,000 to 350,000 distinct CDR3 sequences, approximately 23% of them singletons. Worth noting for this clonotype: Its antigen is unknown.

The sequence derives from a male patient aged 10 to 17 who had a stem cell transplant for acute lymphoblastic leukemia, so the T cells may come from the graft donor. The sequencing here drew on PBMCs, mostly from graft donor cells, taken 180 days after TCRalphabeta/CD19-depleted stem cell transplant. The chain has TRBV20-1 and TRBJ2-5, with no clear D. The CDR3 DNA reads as TGCAGTACCCGAGCCCGGGCTCGGGAGACCCAGTACTTC. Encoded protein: CSTRARARETQYF.